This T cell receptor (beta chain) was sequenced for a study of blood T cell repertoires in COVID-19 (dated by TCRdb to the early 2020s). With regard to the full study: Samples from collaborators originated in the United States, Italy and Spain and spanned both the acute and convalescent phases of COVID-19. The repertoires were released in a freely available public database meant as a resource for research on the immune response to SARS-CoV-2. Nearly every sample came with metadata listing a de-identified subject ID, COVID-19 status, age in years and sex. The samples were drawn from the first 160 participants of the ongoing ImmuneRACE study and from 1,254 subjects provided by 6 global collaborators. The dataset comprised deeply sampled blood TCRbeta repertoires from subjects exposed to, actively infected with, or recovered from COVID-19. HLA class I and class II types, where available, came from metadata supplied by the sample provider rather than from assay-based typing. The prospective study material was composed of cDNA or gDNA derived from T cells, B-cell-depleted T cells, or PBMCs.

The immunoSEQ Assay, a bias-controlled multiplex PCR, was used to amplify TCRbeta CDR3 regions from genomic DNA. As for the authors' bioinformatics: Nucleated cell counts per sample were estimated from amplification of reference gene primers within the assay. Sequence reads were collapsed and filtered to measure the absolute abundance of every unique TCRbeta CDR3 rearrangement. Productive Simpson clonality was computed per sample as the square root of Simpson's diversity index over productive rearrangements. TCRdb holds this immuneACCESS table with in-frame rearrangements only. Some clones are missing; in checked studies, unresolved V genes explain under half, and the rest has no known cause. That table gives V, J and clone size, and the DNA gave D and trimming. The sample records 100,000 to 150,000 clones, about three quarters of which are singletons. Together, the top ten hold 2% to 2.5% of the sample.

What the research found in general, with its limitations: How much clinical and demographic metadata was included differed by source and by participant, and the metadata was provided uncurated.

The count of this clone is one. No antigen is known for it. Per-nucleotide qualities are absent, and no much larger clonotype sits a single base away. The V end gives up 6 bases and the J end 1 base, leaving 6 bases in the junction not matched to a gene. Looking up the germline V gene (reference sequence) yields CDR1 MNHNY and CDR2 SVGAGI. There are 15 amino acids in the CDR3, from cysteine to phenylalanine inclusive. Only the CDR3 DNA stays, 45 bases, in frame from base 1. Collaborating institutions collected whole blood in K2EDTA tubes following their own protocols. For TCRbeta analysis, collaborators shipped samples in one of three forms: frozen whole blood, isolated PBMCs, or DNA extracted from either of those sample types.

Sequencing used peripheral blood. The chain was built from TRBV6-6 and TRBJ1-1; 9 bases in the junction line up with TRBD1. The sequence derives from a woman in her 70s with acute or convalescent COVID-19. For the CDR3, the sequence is CASRPGQGTNTEAFF. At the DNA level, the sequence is TGTGCCAGCAGGCCCGGACAGGGGACGAACACTGAAGCTTTCTTT.